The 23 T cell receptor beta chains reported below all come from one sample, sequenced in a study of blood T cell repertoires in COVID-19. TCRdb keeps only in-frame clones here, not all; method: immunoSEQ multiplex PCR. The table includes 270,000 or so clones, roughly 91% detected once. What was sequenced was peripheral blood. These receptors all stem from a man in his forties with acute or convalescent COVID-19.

Here the CDR3 reads CASSYKPGLGYEQYF. The CDR3 DNA sequence: TGTGCCAGCAGTTACAAACCGGGACTCGGCTACGAGCAGTACTTC. The rearrangement uses TRBV14 and TRBJ2-7; TRBD2 is a possible D gene (6 bases). V lost 6 bases, J lost 3 bases, and 18 bases lay in between. This CDR3 spans 15 amino acids. The V gene's germline CDR1 is SGHDN and CDR2 FVKESK.

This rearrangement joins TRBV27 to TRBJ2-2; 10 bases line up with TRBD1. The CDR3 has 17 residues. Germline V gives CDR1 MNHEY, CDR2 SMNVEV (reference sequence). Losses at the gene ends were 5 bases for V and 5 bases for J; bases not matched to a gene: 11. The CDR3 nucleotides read TGTGCCAGCAGTCCCCTGTTAGGGACAGGGGTTACCGGGGAGCTGTTTTTT. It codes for CASSPLLGTGVTGELFF.

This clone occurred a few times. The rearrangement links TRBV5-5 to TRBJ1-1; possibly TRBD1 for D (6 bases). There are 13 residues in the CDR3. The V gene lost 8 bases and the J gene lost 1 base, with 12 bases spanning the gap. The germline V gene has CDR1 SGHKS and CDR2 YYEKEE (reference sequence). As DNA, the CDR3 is TGTGCCAGGGGGGACACTCCGAACACTGAAGCTTTCTTT. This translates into CARGDTPNTEAFF.

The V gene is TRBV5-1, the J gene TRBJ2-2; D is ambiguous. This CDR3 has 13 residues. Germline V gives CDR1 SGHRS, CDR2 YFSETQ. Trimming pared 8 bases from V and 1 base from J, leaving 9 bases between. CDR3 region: CASNGENTGELFF. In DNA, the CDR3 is TGCGCCAGTAACGGAGAGAACACCGGGGAGCTGTTTTTT.

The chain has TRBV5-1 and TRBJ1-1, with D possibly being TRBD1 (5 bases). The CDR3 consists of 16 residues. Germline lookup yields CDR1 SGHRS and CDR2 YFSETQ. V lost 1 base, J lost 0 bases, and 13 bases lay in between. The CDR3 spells CASSLSGSMMNTEAFF. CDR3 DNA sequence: TGCGCCAGCAGCTTGTCAGGGTCGATGATGAACACTGAAGCTTTCTTT.

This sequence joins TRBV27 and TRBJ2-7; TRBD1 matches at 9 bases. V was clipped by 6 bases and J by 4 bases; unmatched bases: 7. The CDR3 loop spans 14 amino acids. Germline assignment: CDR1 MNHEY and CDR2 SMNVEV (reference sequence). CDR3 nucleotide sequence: TGTGCCAGCAGAAGGGACAGGGACAGATACGAGCAGTACTTC. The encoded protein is CASRRDRDRYEQYF.

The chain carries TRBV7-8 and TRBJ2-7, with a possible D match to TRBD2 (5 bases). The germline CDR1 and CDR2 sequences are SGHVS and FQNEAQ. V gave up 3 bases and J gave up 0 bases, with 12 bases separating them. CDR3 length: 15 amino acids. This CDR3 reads CASSLQDSGSYEQYF. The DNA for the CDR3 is TGTGCCAGCAGCTTGCAGGACTCCGGCTCCTACGAGCAGTACTTC.

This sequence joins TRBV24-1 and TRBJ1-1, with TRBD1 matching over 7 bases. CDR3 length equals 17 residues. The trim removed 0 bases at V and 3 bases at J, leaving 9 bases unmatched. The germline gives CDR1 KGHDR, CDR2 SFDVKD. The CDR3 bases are TGTGCCACCAGTGATTTGACAGGGGAAGGGGTAGACACTGAAGCTTTCTTT. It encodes CATSDLTGEGVDTEAFF.

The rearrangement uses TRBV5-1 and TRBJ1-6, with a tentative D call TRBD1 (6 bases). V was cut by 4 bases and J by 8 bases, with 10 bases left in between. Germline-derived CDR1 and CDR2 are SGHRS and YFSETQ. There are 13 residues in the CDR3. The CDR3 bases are TGCGCCAGCAGCCGGGACATATATTCACCCCTCCACTTT. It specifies CASSRDIYSPLHF.

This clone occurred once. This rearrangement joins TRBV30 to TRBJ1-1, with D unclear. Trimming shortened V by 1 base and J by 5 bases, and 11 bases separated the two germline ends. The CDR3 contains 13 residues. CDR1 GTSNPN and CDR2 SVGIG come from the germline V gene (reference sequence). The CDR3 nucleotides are TGTGCCTGGAGTGGCAGTGGGAGGACTGAAGCTTTCTTT. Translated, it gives CAWSGSGRTEAFF.

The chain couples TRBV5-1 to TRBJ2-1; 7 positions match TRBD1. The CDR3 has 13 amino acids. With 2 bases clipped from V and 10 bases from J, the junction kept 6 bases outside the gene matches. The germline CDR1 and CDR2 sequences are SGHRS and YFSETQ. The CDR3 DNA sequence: TGCGCCAGCAGCTTATTAGGGGGCGAGGAGCAGTTCTTC. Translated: CASSLLGGEEQFF. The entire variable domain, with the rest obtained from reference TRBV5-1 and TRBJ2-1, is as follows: KAGVTQTPRYLIKTRGQQVTLSCSPISGHRSVSWYQQTPGQGLQFLFEYFSETQRNKGNFPGRFSGRQFSNSRSEMNVSTLELGDSALYLCASSLLGGEEQFFGPGTRLTVL.

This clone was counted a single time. CDR3 protein: CASSFQSGNTIYF. The CDR3, as DNA: TGCGCCAGCAGCTTCCAGTCTGGAAACACCATATATTTT. The gene calls are TRBV5-1 and TRBJ1-3; D unclear. In germline, CDR1 is SGHRS, CDR2 YFSETQ. The CDR3 has 13 residues. Trimming left V 2 bases short and J 1 base short, with 4 bases between.

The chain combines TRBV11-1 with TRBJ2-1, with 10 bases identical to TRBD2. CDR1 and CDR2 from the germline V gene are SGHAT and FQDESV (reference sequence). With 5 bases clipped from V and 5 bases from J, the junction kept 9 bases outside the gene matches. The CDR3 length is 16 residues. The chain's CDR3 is CASSPRQRGGHNEQFF. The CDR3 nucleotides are TGTGCCAGCAGCCCAAGACAGCGGGGGGGGCACAATGAGCAGTTCTTC. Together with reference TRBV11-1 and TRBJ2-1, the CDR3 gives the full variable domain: EAEVAQSPRYKITEKSQAVAFWCDPISGHATLYWYRQILGQGPELLVQFQDESVVDDSQLPKDRFSAERLKGVDSTLKIQPAELGDSAMYLCASSPRQRGGHNEQFFGPGTRLTVL.

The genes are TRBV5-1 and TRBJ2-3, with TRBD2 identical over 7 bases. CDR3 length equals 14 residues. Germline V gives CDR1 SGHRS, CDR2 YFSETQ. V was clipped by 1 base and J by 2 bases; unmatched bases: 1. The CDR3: CASSLTSATDTQYF. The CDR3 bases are TGCGCCAGCAGCTTGACTAGCGCCACAGATACGCAGTATTTT.

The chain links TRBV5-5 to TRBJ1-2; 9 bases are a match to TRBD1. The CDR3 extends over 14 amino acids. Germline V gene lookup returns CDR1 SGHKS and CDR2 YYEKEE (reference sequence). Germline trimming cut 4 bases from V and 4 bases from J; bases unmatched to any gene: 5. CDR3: CASSRGQGIYGYTF. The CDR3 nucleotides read TGTGCCAGCAGCCGGGGACAGGGCATCTATGGCTACACCTTC.

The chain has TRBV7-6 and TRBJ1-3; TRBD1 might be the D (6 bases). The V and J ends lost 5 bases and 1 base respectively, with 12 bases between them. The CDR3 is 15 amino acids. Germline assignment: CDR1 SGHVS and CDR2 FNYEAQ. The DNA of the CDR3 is TGTGCCAGCAGCCCCCGAAGGGGGTCTGGAAACACCATATATTTT. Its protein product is CASSPRRGSGNTIYF. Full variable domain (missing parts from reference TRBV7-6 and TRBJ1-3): GAGVSQSPRYKVTKRGQDVALRCDPISGHVSLYWYRQALGQGPEFLTYFNYEAQQDKSGLPNDRFSAERPEGSISTLTIQRTEQRDSAMYRCASSPRRGSGNTIYFGEGSWLTVV.

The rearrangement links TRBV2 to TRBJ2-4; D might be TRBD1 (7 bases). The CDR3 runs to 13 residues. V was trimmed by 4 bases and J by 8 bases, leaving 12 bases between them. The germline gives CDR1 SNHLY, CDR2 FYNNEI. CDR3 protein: CASSVVRGDIQYF. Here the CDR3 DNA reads TGTGCCAGCAGTGTGGTCAGGGGGGACATTCAGTACTTC.

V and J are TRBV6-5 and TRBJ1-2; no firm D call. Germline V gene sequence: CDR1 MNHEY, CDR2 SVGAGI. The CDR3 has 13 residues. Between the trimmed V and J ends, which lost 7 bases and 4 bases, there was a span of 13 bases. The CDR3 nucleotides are TGTGCCAGCACTGCTGGCAGACTCTATGGCTACACCTTC. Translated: CASTAGRLYGYTF.

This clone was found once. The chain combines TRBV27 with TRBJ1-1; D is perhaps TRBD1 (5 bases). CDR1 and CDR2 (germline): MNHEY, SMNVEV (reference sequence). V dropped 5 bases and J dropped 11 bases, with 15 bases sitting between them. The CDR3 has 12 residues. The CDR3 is CASSGLGRVAFF. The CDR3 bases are TGTGCCAGCAGTGGCCTCGGCAGGGTTGCTTTCTTT.

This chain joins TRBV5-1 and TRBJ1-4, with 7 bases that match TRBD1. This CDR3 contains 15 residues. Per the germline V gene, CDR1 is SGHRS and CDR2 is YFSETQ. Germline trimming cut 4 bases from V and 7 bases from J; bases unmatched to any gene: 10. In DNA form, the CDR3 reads TGCGCCAGCAGCCGGCAACAGGGGTGGAGTGAAAAACTGTTTTTT. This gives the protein CASSRQQGWSEKLFF.

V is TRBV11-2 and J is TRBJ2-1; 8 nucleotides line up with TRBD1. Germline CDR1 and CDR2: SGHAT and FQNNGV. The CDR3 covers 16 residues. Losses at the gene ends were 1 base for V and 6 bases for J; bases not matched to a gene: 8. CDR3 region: CASSLGWDRRFNEQFF. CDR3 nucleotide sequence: TGTGCCAGCAGCTTAGGATGGGACAGGAGATTCAATGAGCAGTTCTTC.

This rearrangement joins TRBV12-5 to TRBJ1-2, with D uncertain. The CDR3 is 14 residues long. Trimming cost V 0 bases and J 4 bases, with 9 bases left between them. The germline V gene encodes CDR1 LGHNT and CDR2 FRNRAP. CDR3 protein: CASGLVTDLYGYTF. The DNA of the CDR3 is TGTGCTAGTGGTTTGGTCACAGACCTCTATGGCTACACCTTC.

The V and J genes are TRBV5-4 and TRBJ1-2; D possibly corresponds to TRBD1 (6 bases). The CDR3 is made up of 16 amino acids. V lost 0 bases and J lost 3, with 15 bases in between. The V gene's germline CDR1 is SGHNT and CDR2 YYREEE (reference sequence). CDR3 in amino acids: CASSLGGTGSYYGYTF. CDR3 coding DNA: TGTGCCAGCAGCTTGGGAGGAACAGGGAGCTACTATGGCTACACCTTC.